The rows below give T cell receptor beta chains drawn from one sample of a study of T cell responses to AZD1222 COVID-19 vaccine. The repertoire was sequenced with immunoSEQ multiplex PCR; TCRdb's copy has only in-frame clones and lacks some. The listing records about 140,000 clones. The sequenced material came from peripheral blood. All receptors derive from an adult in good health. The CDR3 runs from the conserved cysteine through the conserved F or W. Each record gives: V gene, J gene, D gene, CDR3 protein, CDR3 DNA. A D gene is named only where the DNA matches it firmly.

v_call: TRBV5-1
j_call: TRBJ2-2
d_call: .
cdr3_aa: CASSPGPTFNTGELFF
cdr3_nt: TGCGCCAGCAGCCCCGGGCCCACTTTTAACACCGGGGAGCTGTTTTTT

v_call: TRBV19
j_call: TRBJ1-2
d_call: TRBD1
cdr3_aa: CASSTGTDNPYTF
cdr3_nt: TGTGCCAGTAGTACTGGGACAGACAATCCGTACACCTTC

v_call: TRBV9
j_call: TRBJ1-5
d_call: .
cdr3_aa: CASSGGPSNQPQHF
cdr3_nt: TGTGCCAGCAGCGGGGGCCCTAGCAATCAGCCCCAGCATTTT

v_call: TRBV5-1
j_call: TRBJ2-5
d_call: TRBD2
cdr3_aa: CASSPRRGGRETQYF
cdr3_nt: TGCGCCAGCAGCCCCCGCCGGGGGGGCCGAGAGACCCAGTACTTC

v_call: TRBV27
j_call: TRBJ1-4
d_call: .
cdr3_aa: CAIKDMRDEKLFF
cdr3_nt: TGTGCCATCAAGGACATGCGAGATGAAAAACTGTTTTTT

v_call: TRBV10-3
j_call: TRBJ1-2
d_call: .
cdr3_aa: CAISPRSPNYGYTF
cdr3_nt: TGTGCCATCAGTCCAAGGTCCCCTAACTATGGCTACACCTTC

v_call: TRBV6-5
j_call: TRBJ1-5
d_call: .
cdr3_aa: CASSYAGPVNQPQHF
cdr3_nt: TGTGCCAGCAGTTACGCCGGGCCGGTCAATCAGCCCCAGCATTTT

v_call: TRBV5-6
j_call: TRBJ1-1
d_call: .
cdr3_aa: CASSPIPSRAGEAFF
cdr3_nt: TGTGCCAGCAGCCCGATCCCTTCCCGGGCTGGGGAAGCTTTCTTT

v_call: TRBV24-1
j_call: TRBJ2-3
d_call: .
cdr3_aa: CATKDRTDTQYF
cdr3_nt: TGTGCCACCAAGGACCGGACCGATACGCAGTATTTT

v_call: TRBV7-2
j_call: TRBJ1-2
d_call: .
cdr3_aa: CASSNYVGDYGYTF
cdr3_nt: TGTGCCAGCAGCAACTACGTAGGGGACTATGGCTACACCTTC

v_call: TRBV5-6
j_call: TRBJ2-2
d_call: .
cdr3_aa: CASSFEDRRAGELFF
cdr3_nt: TGTGCCAGCAGCTTTGAGGACCGGCGCGCCGGGGAGCTGTTTTTT

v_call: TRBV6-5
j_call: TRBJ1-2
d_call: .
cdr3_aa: CASSYGAYGYTF
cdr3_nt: TGTGCCAGCAGTTATGGGGCTTATGGCTACACCTTC

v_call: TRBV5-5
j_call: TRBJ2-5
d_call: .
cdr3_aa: CASSLVHSVETQYF
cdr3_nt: TGTGCCAGCAGCTTGGTTCACTCGGTAGAGACCCAGTACTTC

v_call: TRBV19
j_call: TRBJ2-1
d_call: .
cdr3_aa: CASQTGQTYNEQFF
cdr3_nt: TGTGCCAGTCAAACGGGACAAACCTACAATGAGCAGTTCTTC

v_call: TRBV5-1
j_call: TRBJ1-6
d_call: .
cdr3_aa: CASSLVRGGNNSPLHF
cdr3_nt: TGCGCCAGCAGCTTGGTGCGGGGGGGAAATAATTCACCCCTCCACTTT

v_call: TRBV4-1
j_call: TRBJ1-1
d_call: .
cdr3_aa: CASSLPGRGTEAFF
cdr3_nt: TGCGCCAGCAGCCTGCCGGGTAGGGGCACTGAAGCTTTCTTT

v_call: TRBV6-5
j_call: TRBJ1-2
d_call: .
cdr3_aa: CASSYSWGTYGYTF
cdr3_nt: TGTGCCAGCAGTTACTCTTGGGGAACCTATGGCTACACCTTC

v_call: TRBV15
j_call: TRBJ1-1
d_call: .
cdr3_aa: CATSSRRGSDTEAFF
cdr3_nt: TGTGCCACCAGCAGTCGCAGGGGCTCCGACACTGAAGCTTTCTTT

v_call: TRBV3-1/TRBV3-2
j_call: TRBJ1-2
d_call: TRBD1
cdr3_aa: CASREQGADYGYTF
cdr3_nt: TGTGCCAGCAGAGAACAGGGGGCGGACTATGGCTACACCTTC

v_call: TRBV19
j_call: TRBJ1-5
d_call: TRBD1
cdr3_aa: CASKDRDRDDQPQHF
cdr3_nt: TGTGCCAGTAAAGATCGGGACAGGGACGATCAGCCCCAGCATTTT

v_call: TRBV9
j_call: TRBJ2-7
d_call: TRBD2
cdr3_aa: CASSSSGGAREQYF
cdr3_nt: TGTGCCAGCAGCTCTAGCGGGGGGGCCCGCGAGCAGTACTTC

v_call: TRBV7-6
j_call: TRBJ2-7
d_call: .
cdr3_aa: CASSLGQPYEQYF
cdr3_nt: TGTGCCAGCAGCTTAGGACAACCTTACGAGCAGTACTTC

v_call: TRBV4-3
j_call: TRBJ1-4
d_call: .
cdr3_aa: CASSQVSLAGKNEKLFF
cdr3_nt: TGCGCCAGCAGCCAAGTTAGTTTGGCAGGGAAAAATGAAAAACTGTTTTTT

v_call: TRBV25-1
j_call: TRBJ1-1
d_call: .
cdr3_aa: CASEDTEAFF
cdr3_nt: TGTGCCAGCGAGGACACTGAAGCTTTCTTT

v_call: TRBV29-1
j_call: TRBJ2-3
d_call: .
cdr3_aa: CSGGLSRTDTQYF
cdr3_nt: TGCAGCGGGGGGTTAAGCCGGACAGATACGCAGTATTTT

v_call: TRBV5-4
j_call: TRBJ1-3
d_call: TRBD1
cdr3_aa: CASSANRGLSGNTIYF
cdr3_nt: TGTGCCAGCAGCGCCAACAGGGGACTTTCTGGAAACACCATATATTTT

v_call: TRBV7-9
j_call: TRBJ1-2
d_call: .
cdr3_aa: CASSLSLAGNYGYTF
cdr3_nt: TGTGCCAGCAGCTTATCGCTGGCAGGGAACTATGGCTACACCTTC

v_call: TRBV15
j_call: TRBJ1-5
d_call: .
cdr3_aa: CATSRESGIQPQHF
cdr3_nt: TGTGCCACCAGCAGAGAGTCAGGGATACAGCCCCAGCATTTT

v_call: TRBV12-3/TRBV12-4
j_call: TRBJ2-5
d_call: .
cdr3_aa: CASSWAPMGTQYF
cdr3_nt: TGTGCCAGCAGTTGGGCCCCGATGGGGACCCAGTACTTC

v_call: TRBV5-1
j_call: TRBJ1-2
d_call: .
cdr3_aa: CASSLATGPTNYGYTF
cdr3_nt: TGCGCCAGCAGCTTGGCTACAGGGCCCACTAACTATGGCTACACCTTC

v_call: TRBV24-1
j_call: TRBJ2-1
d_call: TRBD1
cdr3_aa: CATSDWAGTGVSHEQFF
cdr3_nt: TGTGCCACCAGTGATTGGGCCGGGACAGGGGTTTCGCATGAGCAGTTCTTC

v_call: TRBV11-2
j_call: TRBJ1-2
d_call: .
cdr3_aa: CASSLESYGYTF
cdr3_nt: TGTGCCAGCAGCTTAGAGAGCTATGGCTACACCTTC

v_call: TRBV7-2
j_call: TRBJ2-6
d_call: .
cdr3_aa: CASSPEAVTGVGANVLTF
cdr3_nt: TGTGCCAGCAGCCCAGAGGCCGTAACGGGTGTTGGGGCCAACGTCCTGACTTTC

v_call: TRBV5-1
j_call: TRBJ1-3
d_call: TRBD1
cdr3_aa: CASSLQGDGNTIYF
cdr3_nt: TGCGCCAGCAGCTTACAGGGGGACGGAAACACCATATATTTT

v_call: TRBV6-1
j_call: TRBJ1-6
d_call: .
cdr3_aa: CASSDQTISYNSPLHF
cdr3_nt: TGTGCCAGCAGTGACCAGACTATCTCCTATAATTCACCCCTCCACTTT

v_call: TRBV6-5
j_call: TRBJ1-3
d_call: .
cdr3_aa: CASTGPRSGNTIYF
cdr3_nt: TGTGCCAGTACAGGACCCCGATCTGGAAACACCATATATTTT

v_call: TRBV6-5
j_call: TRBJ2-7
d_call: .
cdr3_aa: CASSYSSGETYEQYF
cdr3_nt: TGTGCCAGCAGTTACTCGAGTGGAGAGACCTACGAGCAGTACTTC

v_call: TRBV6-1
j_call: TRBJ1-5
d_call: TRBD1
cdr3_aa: CASSDNRGSLQVLGQPQHF
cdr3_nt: TGTGCCAGCAGTGATAACAGGGGATCTTTACAAGTCTTGGGTCAGCCCCAGCATTTT

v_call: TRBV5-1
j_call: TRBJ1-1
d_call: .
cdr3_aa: CASSISNTEAFF
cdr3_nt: TGCGCCAGCAGCATCTCGAACACTGAAGCTTTCTTT

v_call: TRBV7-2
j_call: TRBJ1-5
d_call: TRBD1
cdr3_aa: CASSPRTGNQPQHF
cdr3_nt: TGTGCCAGCAGCCCCCGGACAGGGAATCAGCCCCAGCATTTT

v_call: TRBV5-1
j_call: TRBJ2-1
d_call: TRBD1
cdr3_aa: CASSLAPGGQGLVGEQFF
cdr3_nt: TGCGCCAGCAGCTTGGCTCCAGGAGGACAGGGGTTGGTGGGTGAGCAGTTCTTC

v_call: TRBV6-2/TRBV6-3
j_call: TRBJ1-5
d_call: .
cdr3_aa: CASSYGGSHQPQHF
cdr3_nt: TGTGCCAGCAGTTACGGGGGATCCCATCAGCCCCAGCATTTT

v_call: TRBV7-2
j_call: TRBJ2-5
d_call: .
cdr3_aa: CASSFGGGAETQYF
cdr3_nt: TGTGCCAGCAGCTTTGGAGGGGGGGCAGAGACCCAGTACTTC

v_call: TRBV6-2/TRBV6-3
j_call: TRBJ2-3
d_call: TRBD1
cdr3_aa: CASSYPTTRQGPRTDTQYF
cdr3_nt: TGTGCCAGCAGTTACCCGACTACCCGACAGGGTCCCCGCACAGATACGCAGTATTTT

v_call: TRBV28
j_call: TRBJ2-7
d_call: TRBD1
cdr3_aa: CASSFSQGQGKGYEQYF
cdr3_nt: TGTGCCAGCAGTTTCTCACAGGGACAGGGGAAAGGCTACGAGCAGTACTTC

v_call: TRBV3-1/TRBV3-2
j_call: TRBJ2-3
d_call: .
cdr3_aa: CASSHTRTDTQYF
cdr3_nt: TGTGCCAGCAGCCACACCCGCACAGATACGCAGTATTTT

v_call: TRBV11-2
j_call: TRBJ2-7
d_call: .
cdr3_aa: CASSLDLLSPYEQYF
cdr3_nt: TGTGCCAGCAGCTTAGATCTATTAAGCCCCTACGAGCAGTACTTC

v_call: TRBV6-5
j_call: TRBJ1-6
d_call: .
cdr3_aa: CASNTGNYNSPLHF
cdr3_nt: TGTGCCAGCAACACAGGAAACTATAATTCACCCCTCCACTTT